The 3 T cell receptor beta chains reported below all come from one sample, sequenced in a study of neoadjuvant nivolumab and ipilimumab in lung cancer. This table comes from immunoSEQ multiplex PCR, and its TCRdb copy is limited to in-frame clones, with some not included. This sample has about 38,000 clones, with roughly 87% found just once. The sample in question was peripheral blood, obtained before neoadjuvant nivolumab, alone or with ipilimumab. Receptors originate from an adult with non-small cell lung cancer.

The chain recombines TRBV2 with TRBJ2-1; a weak D match, TRBD2 (6 bases). V dropped 7 bases and J dropped 8 bases, with 18 bases sitting between them. The CDR3 has 14 residues. Germline CDR1 SNHLY, CDR2 FYNNEI. The CDR3 loop reads CASKSAPGGDEQFF. In DNA, the CDR3 is TGTGCCAGCAAGTCGGCTCCCGGCGGGGATGAGCAGTTCTTC.

The gene calls are TRBV4-3 and TRBJ2-7; no definite D call. V was trimmed by 0 bases and J by 0 bases, leaving 9 bases between them. The CDR3 consists of 15 residues. In germline, CDR1 is LGHNA, CDR2 YSLEER. CDR3 in DNA: TGCGCCAGCAGCCAAGAGGTCACTGGCTCCTACGAGCAGTACTTC. Protein: CASSQEVTGSYEQYF.

This clone occurred a few times. The CDR3 region has the DNA TGTGCCAGCAGAAGGACTAGCTCCTACAATGAGCAGTTCTTC. This gives the protein CASRRTSSYNEQFF. The chain carries TRBV28 and TRBJ2-1; 7 bases line up with TRBD2. CDR1 is MDHEN, CDR2 SYDVKM, per germline. The CDR3 runs 14 residues. Trimming at V came to 6 bases and at J to 0 bases, leaving 2 bases not matched to a gene. The complete variable domain, with remaining parts taken from reference TRBV28 and TRBJ2-1, reads DVKVTQSSRYLVKRTGEKVFLECVQDMDHENMFWYRQDPGLGLRLIYFSYDVKMKEKGDIPEGYSVSREKKERFSLILESASTNQTSMYLCASRRTSSYNEQFFGPGTRLTVL.